These 23 T cell receptor beta chains originate from one sample sequenced in a study of control samples from healthy donors and cancer patients. Libraries were prepared by immunoSEQ multiplex PCR; TCRdb keeps only in-frame clonotypes and omits some of them. In the table there are around 120,000 clones, nearly 95% of which are singletons. Sequencing was performed on blood. The source is a man aged 25-45 years in good health.

On this clone: In the same sample, other DNA sequences code for this CDR3. This chain joins TRBV5-4 and TRBJ1-1, with D unclear. The length of the CDR3 is 13 residues. Germline CDR1 SGHNT, CDR2 YYREEE (reference sequence). V was clipped by 2 bases and J by 2 bases, with 7 bases between them. The CDR3 DNA is TGTGCCAGCAGCTTCGGCAGAAACACTGAAGCTTTCTTT. This encodes CASSFGRNTEAFF. The complete variable domain, with remaining parts taken from reference TRBV5-4 and TRBJ1-1, reads ETGVTQSPTHLIKTRGQQVTLRCSSQSGHNTVSWYQQALGQGPQFIFQYYREEENGRGNFPPRFSGLQFPNYSSELNVNALELDDSALYLCASSFGRNTEAFFGQGTRLTVV.

The V gene is TRBV4-2, the J gene TRBJ1-1; D possibly corresponds to TRBD1 (5 bases). V shed 0 bases and J shed 0 bases, with 14 bases lying between them. Per the germline V gene, CDR1 is LGHNA and CDR2 is YNFKEQ. The CDR3 is 17 amino acids. In DNA form, the CDR3 reads TGTGCCAGCAGCCAAGATCCCAGGGTTGGGATGAACACTGAAGCTTTCTTT. This codes for CASSQDPRVGMNTEAFF.

CDR3 in amino acids: CASSFFPSLGDSYTF. The DNA of the CDR3 is TGTGCCAGCAGTTTTTTTCCCTCACTCGGGGATAGCTACACCTTC. The chain uses TRBV28 and TRBJ1-2, with D unclear. Germline V gene lookup returns CDR1 MDHEN and CDR2 SYDVKM. The CDR3 consists of 15 residues. V gave up 3 bases and J gave up 9 bases, with 20 bases separating them.

The V gene is TRBV7-9, the J gene TRBJ2-7; the match to TRBD2 covers 8 bases. Looked up from germline, CDR1 is SEHNR and CDR2 is FQNEAQ (reference sequence). The CDR3 covers 14 residues. V trimming: 5 bases; J trimming: 3 bases; junction bases outside the gene matches: 6. The CDR3 here is CASSPGLGLYEQYF. The CDR3 nucleotides read TGTGCCAGCAGCCCGGGACTAGGACTCTACGAGCAGTACTTC.

V gene TRBV18 combines with J gene TRBJ2-3, with 13 nucleotides matching TRBD2. The V gene end was trimmed by 3 bases and the J gene end by 4 bases; junction bases not matched to a gene: 4. CDR1 KGHSH and CDR2 LQKENI come from the germline V gene. The CDR3 loop spans 16 amino acids. CDR3 loop: CASSPRLAGGSDTQYF. For the CDR3, the DNA is TGTGCCAGCTCACCCCGACTAGCGGGGGGTTCAGATACGCAGTATTTT.

The chain recombines TRBV19 with TRBJ1-6; D gene ambiguous. The CDR3 contains 14 residues. V lost 9 bases, J lost 6 bases, and 15 bases lay in between. In germline, CDR1 is LNHDA, CDR2 SQIVND (reference sequence). In DNA form, the CDR3 reads TGTGCCAGCCGGCCGGACGGACTTAATTCACCCCTCCACTTT. Its protein is CASRPDGLNSPLHF. Full variable domain (remainder filled in from reference TRBV19 and TRBJ1-6): DGGITQSPKYLFRKEGQNVTLSCEQNLNHDAMYWYRQDPGQGLRLIYYSQIVNDFQKGDIAEGYSVSREKKESFPLTVTSAQKNPTAFYLCASRPDGLNSPLHFGNGTRLTVT.

V gene TRBV11-2 combines with J gene TRBJ1-4; the D gene is possibly TRBD1 (5 bases). The V and J ends lost 0 bases and 3 bases respectively, with 11 bases between them. The CDR3 has 16 amino acids. Germline V CDR1 and CDR2: SGHAT, FQNNGV. CDR3 residues: CASSLDRRAANEKLFF. CDR3 DNA: TGTGCCAGCAGCTTAGATCGCAGGGCGGCTAATGAAAAACTGTTTTTT.

This clone has just a few counts. V is TRBV7-8 and J is TRBJ2-7, with 8 bases lining up with TRBD1. With 5 bases clipped from V and 4 bases from J, the junction kept 7 bases outside the gene matches. Looked up from germline, CDR1 is SGHVS and CDR2 is FQNEAQ. The length of the CDR3 is 14 residues. Written as DNA, the CDR3 is TGTGCCAGCAGCCTCGGACAGGGCCTTTACGAGCAGTACGTC. Protein product: CASSLGQGLYEQYV.

This clone appeared a single time. The chain combines TRBV6-5 with TRBJ1-1, with 9 bases identical to TRBD1. Germline CDR1 is MNHEY and CDR2 is SVGAGI. This CDR3 is built from 14 residues. J was trimmed by 5 bases and V by 5 bases; bases with no gene match: 6. CDR3 in DNA: TGTGCCAGCAGTAACCTAGACAGGGGGACTGAAGCTTTCTTT. This codes for CASSNLDRGTEAFF.

The chain couples TRBV9 to TRBJ1-3; 7 nucleotides line up with TRBD1. The J segment lost 4 bases and the V segment lost 4 bases, leaving 11 bases of the junction unmatched. Germline values: CDR1 SGDLS, CDR2 YYNGEE. The CDR3 extends over 16 amino acids. For the CDR3, the DNA is TGTGCCAGCAGCTCCCCGGGACAGTCTTACGGAAACACCATATATTTT. The encoded protein is CASSSPGQSYGNTIYF.

This clone was seen once. The chain joins TRBV5-1 to TRBJ1-5, with D possibly being TRBD1 (5 bases). The V gene lost 1 base and the J gene lost 4 bases, with 18 bases spanning the gap. The germline V gene has CDR1 SGHRS and CDR2 YFSETQ. This CDR3 has 17 amino acids. CDR3 sequence: CASSLKPPGGSNQPQHF. CDR3 coding DNA: TGCGCCAGCAGCTTGAAACCCCCCGGGGGTTCAAATCAGCCCCAGCATTTT.

The rearrangement uses TRBV20-1 and TRBJ2-7; unclear D gene. Germline V gene lookup returns CDR1 DFQATT and CDR2 SNEGSKA (reference sequence). There are 13 residues in the CDR3. V was trimmed by 3 bases and J by 4 bases, leaving 13 bases between them. The DNA for the CDR3 is TGCAGTGCTAGTAAACCTTCGGGTTACGAGCAGTACTTC. It specifies CSASKPSGYEQYF.

The chain uses TRBV5-1 and TRBJ2-1; 7 bases match TRBD2. Losses at the gene ends were 0 bases for V and 8 bases for J; bases not matched to a gene: 11. Germline V CDR1 and CDR2: SGHRS, YFSETQ. The CDR3 covers 16 residues. CDR3 in amino acids: CASSLAGGTVIDEQFF. In DNA, the CDR3 is TGCGCCAGCAGCTTGGCGGGGGGTACCGTGATCGATGAGCAGTTCTTC.

This clone occurred a few times. The chain couples TRBV7-9 to TRBJ1-5, with D tentatively TRBD1 (5 bases). The V gene lost 2 bases and the J gene lost 3 bases, with 14 bases spanning the gap. The CDR3 has 16 residues. Per germline, CDR1 SEHNR and CDR2 FQNEAQ (reference sequence). CDR3 bases: TGTGCCAGCAGCTTATGGCGGGGCCTAGACAATCAGCCCCAGCATTTT. Protein product: CASSLWRGLDNQPQHF.

The chain employs TRBV10-2 and TRBJ2-5; D is unclear. The CDR3 contains 14 residues. Germline CDR1 WSHSY, CDR2 SAAADI. The V gene lost 0 bases and the J gene lost 3 bases, with 8 bases spanning the gap. CDR3 in DNA: TGCGCCAGCAGTGAGTCCCCAGCGAAAGAGACCCAGTACTTC. It is translated as CASSESPAKETQYF.

The chain is built from TRBV5-1 and TRBJ2-1, with 12 positions matching TRBD1. Germline-derived CDR1 and CDR2 are SGHRS and YFSETQ. V shed 0 bases, J shed 7 bases, and the junction held 2 bases outside the gene matches. CDR3 length equals 15 residues. The CDR3 coding sequence is TGCGCCAGCAGCTTGGCGGGACAGGGGGCAAATGAGCAGTTCTTC. This gives the protein CASSLAGQGANEQFF.

The rearrangement uses TRBV6-6 and TRBJ1-3; the D gene is possibly TRBD1 (6 bases). The germline V gene encodes CDR1 MNHNY and CDR2 SVGAGI (reference sequence). The V gene lost 5 bases and the J gene lost 0 bases, with 8 bases spanning the gap. This CDR3 has 14 amino acids. Written as DNA, the CDR3 is TGTGCCAGCAGTATACAGGGCTCTGGAAACACCATATATTTT. The encoded protein is CASSIQGSGNTIYF.

The chain is built from TRBV7-2 and TRBJ2-7; D remains unclear. Per the germline V gene, CDR1 is SGHTA and CDR2 is FQGNSA. The germline V and J ends were trimmed by 5 bases and 3 bases, with 8 bases remaining between them. The CDR3 is made up of 12 amino acids. DNA for the CDR3: TGTGCCAGCAGCCCTCGAAACTACGAGCAGTACTTC. This sequence encodes CASSPRNYEQYF. Together with reference TRBV7-2 and TRBJ2-7, the CDR3 gives the full variable domain: GAGVSQSPSNKVTEKGKDVELRCDPISGHTALYWYRQSLGQGLEFLIYFQGNSAPDKSGLPSDRFSAERTGGSVSTLTIQRTQQEDSAVYLCASSPRNYEQYFGPGTRLTVT.

V is TRBV6-1 and J is TRBJ1-1, with a weak D call TRBD1 (6 bases). The CDR3 runs 18 residues. Per the germline V gene, CDR1 is MNHNS and CDR2 is SASEGT. Trimming stripped 2 bases from V and 8 bases from J, with 27 bases between. CDR3: CASSELPGEGFRSEEAFF. CDR3 DNA sequence: TGTGCCAGCAGTGAATTACCAGGGGAAGGGTTCCGAAGTGAGGAAGCTTTCTTT.

This sequence joins TRBV2 and TRBJ2-5; D remains unclear. Germline CDR1 and CDR2: SNHLY and FYNNEI. CDR3 size: 12 residues. V lost 1 base and J lost 5, with 5 bases in between. This CDR3 is CASSEVRETQYF. The DNA of the CDR3 is TGTGCCAGCAGTGAAGTGCGGGAGACCCAGTACTTC.

The chain employs TRBV4-2 and TRBJ1-2, with a possible D match to TRBD1 (6 bases). From germline, CDR1 is LGHNA and CDR2 YNFKEQ. Deletions cut 0 bases from V and 2 bases from J, with 10 bases between. The CDR3 runs to 15 residues. CDR3 region: CASSQERQVNYGYTF. CDR3 nucleotide sequence: TGTGCCAGCAGCCAAGAAAGACAGGTGAACTATGGCTACACCTTC.

V is TRBV18 and J is TRBJ2-5; D may be TRBD2 (5 bases). The CDR3 consists of 14 residues. The germline V gene encodes CDR1 KGHSH and CDR2 LQKENI. The V gene lost 6 bases and the J gene lost 2 bases, with 13 bases spanning the gap. CDR3 DNA: TGTGCCAGCTCCCCTCCAGCGGAACAAGAGACCCAGTACTTC. This codes for CASSPPAEQETQYF.

DNA for the CDR3: TGTGCCTGGAGTACGAACAGGGGGCAGCAGCCCCAGCATTTT. Its translation: CAWSTNRGQQPQHF. The chain uses TRBV30 and TRBJ1-5, with 9 bases aligning to TRBD1. This CDR3 comprises 14 residues. In germline, CDR1 is GTSNPN, CDR2 SVGIG (reference sequence). V dropped 2 bases and J dropped 7; count of bases not matched to a gene: 6.